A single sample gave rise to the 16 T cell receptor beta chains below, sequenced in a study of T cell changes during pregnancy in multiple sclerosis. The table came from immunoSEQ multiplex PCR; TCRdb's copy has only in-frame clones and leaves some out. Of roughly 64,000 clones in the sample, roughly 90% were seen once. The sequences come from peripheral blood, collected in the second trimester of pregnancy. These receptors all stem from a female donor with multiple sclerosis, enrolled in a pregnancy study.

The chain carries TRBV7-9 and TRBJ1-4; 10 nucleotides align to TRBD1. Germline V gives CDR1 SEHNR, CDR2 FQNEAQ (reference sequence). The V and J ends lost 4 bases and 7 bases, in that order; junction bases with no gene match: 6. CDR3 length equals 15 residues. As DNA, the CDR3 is TGTGCCAGCAGCTCCGACAGGGGGCTGAGTGAAAAACTGTTTTTT. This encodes CASSSDRGLSEKLFF.

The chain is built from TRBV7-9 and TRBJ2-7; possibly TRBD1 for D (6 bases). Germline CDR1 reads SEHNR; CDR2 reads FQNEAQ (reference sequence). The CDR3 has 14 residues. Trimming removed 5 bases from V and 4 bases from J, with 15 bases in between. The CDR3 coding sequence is TGTGCCAGCAGCCAGGGGCCGGACAGATACGAGCAGTACTTC. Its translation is CASSQGPDRYEQYF.

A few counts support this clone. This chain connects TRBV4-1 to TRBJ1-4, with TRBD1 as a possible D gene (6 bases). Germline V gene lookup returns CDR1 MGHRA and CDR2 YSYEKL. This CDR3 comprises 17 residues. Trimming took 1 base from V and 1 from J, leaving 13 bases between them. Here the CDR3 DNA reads TGCGCCAGCAGCCAAGGTTGGGACACACGAACTAATGAAAAACTGTTTTTT. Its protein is CASSQGWDTRTNEKLFF.

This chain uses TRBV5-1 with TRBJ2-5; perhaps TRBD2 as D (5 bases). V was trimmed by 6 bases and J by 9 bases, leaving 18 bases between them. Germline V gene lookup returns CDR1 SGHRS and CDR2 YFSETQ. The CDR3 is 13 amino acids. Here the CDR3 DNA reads TGCGCCAGCAAAGAACAAGGGCCCGGGGCCCAGTACTTC. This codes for CASKEQGPGAQYF.

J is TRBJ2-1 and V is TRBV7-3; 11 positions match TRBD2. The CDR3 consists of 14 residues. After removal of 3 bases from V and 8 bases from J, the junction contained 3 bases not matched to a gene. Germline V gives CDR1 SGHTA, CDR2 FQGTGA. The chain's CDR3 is CASSFTGLADEQFF. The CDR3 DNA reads TGTGCCAGCAGCTTTACGGGACTAGCGGATGAGCAGTTCTTC.

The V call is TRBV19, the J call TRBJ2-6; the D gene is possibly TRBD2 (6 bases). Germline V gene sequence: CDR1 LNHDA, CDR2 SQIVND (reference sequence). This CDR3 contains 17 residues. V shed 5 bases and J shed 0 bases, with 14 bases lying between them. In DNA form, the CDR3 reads TGTGCCAGTAGTCCGTGGGACTCCGACTCTGGGGCCAACGTCCTGACTTTC. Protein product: CASSPWDSDSGANVLTF.

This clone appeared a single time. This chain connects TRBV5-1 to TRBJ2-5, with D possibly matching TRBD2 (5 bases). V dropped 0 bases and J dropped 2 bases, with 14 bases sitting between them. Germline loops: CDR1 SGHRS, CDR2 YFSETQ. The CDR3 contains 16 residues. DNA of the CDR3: TGCGCCAGCAGCTTGGTGTCGGGGAACCTACAAGAGACCCAGTACTTC. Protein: CASSLVSGNLQETQYF.

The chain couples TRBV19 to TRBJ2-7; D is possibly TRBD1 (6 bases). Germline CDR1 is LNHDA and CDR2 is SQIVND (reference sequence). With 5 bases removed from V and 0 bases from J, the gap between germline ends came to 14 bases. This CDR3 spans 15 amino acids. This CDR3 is CASSRGTFSSYEQYF. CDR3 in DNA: TGTGCCAGTAGTCGAGGGACATTCAGCTCCTACGAGCAGTACTTC.

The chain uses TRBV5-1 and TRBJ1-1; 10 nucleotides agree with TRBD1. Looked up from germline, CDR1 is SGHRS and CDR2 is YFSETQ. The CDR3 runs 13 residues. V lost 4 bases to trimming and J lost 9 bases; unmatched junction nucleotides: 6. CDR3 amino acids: CASSTGQGDKAFF. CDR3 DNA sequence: TGCGCCAGCAGCACCGGACAGGGGGATAAAGCTTTCTTT.

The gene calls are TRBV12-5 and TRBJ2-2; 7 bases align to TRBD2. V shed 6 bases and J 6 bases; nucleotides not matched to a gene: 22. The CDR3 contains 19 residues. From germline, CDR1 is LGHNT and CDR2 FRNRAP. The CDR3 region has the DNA TGTGCTAGTGGAAGGGTAGGAGGACTAGTTCGGGTCAGGCCCGGGGAGCTGTTTTTT. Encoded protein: CASGRVGGLVRVRPGELFF.

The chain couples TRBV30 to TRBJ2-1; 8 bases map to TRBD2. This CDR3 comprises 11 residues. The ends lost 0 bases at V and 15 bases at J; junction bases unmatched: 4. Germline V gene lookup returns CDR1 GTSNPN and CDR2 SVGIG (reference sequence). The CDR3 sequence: CAWSVLSGGFF. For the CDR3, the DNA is TGTGCCTGGAGTGTACTGAGCGGGGGGTTCTTC.

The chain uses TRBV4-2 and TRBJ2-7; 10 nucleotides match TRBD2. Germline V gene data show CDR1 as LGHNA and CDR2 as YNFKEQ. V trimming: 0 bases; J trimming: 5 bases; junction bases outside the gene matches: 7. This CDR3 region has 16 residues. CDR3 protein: CASSQDRSSGSNEQYF. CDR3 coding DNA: TGTGCCAGCAGCCAAGATCGGTCTAGCGGGAGCAACGAGCAGTACTTC.

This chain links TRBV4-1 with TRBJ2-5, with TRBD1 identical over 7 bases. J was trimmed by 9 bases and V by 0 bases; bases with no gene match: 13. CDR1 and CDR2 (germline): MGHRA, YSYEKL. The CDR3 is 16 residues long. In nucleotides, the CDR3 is TGCGCCAGCAGCCAAGAAGAAGGGCAGGGGGTTCGGGCCCAGTACTTC. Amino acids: CASSQEEGQGVRAQYF.

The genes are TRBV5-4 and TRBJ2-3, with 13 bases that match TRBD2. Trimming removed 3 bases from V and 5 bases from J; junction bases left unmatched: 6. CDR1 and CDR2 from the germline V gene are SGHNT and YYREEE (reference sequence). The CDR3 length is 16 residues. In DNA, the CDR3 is TGTGCCAGCAGCTCAAGACTAGCGGGAGGCCAAGATACGCAGTATTTT. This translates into CASSSRLAGGQDTQYF. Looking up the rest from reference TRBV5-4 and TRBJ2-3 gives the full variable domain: ETGVTQSPTHLIKTRGQQVTLRCSSQSGHNTVSWYQQALGQGPQFIFQYYREEENGRGNFPPRFSGLQFPNYSSELNVNALELDDSALYLCASSSRLAGGQDTQYFGPGTRLTVL.

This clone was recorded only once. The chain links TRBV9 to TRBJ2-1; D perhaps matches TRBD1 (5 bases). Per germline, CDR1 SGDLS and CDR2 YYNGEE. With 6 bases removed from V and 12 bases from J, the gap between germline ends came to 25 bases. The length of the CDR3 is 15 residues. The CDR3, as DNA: TGTGCCAGCATCCAGGGTCCCCGACAAGACCCTGGGCAGTTCTTC. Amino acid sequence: CASIQGPRQDPGQFF. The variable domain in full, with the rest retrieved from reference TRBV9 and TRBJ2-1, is DSGVTQTPKHLITATGQRVTLRCSPRSGDLSVYWYQQSLDQGLQFLIQYYNGEERAKGNILERFSAQQFPDLHSELNLSSLELGDSALYFCASIQGPRQDPGQFFGPGTRLTVL.

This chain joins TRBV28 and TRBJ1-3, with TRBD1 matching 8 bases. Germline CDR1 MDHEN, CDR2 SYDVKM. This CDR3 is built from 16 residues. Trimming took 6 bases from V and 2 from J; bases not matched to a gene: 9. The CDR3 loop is CASRRGQGWTGNTIYF. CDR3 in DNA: TGTGCCAGCAGGCGTGGACAGGGATGGACTGGAAACACCATATATTTT.